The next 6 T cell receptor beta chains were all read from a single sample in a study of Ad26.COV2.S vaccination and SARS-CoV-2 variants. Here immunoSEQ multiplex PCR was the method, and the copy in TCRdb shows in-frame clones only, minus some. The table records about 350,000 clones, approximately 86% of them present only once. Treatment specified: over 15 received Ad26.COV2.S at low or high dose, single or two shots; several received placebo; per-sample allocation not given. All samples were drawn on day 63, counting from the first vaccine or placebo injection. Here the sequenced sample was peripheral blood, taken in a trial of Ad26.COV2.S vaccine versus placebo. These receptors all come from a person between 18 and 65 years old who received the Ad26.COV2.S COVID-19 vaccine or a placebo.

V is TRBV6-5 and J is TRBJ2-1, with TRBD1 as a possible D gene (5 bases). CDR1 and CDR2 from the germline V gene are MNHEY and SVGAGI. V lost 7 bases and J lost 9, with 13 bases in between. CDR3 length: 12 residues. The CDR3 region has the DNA TGTGCCAGCACTCCAGGACACGCTGAGCAGTTCTTC. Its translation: CASTPGHAEQFF.

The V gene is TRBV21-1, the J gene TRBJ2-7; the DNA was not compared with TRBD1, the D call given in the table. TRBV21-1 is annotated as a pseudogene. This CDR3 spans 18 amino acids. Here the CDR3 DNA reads TGTGCCAGCAGCAAAGAAACACAGGGGGTAAGGGTTTTCTACGAGCAGTACTTC. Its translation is CASSKETQGVRVFYEQYF.

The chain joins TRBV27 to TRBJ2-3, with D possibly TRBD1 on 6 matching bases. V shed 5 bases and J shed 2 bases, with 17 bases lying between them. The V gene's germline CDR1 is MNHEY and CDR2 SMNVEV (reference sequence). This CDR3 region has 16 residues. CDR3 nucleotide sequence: TGTGCCAGCAGTACGAACAGGGTGGGCAACACAGATACGCAGTATTTT. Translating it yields CASSTNRVGNTDTQYF.

The CDR3 DNA is TGTGCCAGCAGCCAAGAAGGGGGGGACGGAGGGGATGGCTACACCTTC. Residues: CASSQEGGDGGDGYTF. This chain connects TRBV3-1 (or the pseudogene TRBV3-2) to TRBJ1-2; a possible D gene is TRBD1 (6 bases). Germline V lookup: CDR1 LGHDT, CDR2 YNNKEL (reference sequence). The V and J ends lost 0 bases and 6 bases respectively, with 17 bases between them. This CDR3 is 16 amino acids long.

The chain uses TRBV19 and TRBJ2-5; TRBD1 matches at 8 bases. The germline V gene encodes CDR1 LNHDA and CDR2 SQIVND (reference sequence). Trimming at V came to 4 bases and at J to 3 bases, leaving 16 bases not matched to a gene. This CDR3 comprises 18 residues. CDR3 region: CASSTTLTGAIGKETQYF. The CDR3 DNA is TGTGCCAGTAGTACCACGCTGACAGGGGCTATTGGGAAAGAGACCCAGTACTTC.

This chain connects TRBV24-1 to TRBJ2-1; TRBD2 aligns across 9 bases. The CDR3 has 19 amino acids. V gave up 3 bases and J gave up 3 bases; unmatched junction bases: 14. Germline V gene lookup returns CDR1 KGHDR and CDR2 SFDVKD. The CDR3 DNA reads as TGTGCCACCAGTGATACGTTGGATAGCGGGAGAGATTTCTACAATGAGCAGTTCTTC. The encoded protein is CATSDTLDSGRDFYNEQFF.